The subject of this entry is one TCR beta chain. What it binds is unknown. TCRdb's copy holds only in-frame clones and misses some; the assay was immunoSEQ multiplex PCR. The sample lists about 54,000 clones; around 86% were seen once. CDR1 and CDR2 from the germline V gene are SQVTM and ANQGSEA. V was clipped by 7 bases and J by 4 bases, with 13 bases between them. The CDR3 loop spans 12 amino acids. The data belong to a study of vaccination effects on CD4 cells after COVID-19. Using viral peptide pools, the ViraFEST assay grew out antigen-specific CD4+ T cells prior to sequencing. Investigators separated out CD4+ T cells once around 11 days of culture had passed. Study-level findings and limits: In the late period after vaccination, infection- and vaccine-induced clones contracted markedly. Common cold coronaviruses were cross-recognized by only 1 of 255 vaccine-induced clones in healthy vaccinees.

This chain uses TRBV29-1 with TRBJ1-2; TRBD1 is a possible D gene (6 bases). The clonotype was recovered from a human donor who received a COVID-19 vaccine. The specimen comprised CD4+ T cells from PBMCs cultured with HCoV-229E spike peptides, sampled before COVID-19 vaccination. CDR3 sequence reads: CSGIQGGYGYTF. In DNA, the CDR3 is TGCAGCGGAATACAGGGAGGCTATGGCTACACCTTC. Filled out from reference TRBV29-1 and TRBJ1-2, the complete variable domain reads SAVISQKPSRDICQRGTSLTIQCQVDSQVTMMFWYRQQPGQSLTLIATANQGSEATYESGFVIDKFPISRPNLTFSTLTVSNMSPEDSSIYLCSGIQGGYGYTFGSGTRLTVV.